These T cell receptor beta chains were read from a single sample in a study of human T cells and chemical hapten exposure. TCRdb redid the calling of the RACE reads with MiXCR, one entry per CDR3 protein. The data show roughly 51,000 distinct CDR3 sequences, roughly 10% seen once. Source: whole blood, taken in connection with sensitization to the hapten diphenylcyclopropenone (DPC). These receptors were collected from a middle-aged man with alopecia areata. Some clones in this sample may be carry-over from other donors' samples. CDR3s include the opening cysteine and the closing phenylalanine or tryptophan. A D gene is named only where the DNA matches it firmly. Not every row has a clone size; where given, it reads once, few, many or a size class.

-,TRBJ1-2,-,TRBV28,CASRLGLRNFGYTF,TGTGCCAGCAGACTCGGACTCCGGAACTTTGGCTACACCTTC
-,TRBJ2-3,few,TRBV6-2/TRBV6-3,CASSSPSLDTQYF,TGTGCCAGCAGTAGCCCCTCTCTGGATACGCAGTATTTT
-,TRBJ2-3,-,TRBV20-1,CSAFKLDTQYF,TGCAGTGCTTTCAAACTAGATACGCAGTATTTT
-,TRBJ2-2,-,TRBV21-1,CASSPRSGTYTGELFF,TGTGCCAGCAGCCCCCGCAGCGGGACCTACACCGGGGAGCTGTTTTTT
-,TRBJ2-1,-,TRBV9,CASSPWASRSYNEQFF,TGTGCCAGCAGCCCCTGGGCTAGCCGCTCCTACAATGAGCAGTTCTTC
-,TRBJ2-3,-,TRBV10-1,CASSKGDLTDTQYF,TGCGCCAGCAGTAAGGGGGATCTTACAGATACGCAGTATTTT
TRBD2,TRBJ2-2,few,TRBV3-1,CASSHSPGGPGELFF,TGTGCCAGCAGCCATTCACCGGGGGGGCCCGGGGAGCTGTTTTTT
-,TRBJ2-1,few,TRBV7-2,CASSWVRGNEQFF,TGTGCCAGCAGCTGGGTCCGAGGGAATGAGCAGTTCTTC
TRBD2,TRBJ2-7,many,TRBV10-3,CAISGSALAAGGSYEQYF,TGTGCCATCAGTGGCTCAGCCCTAGCAGCGGGAGGTTCCTACGAGCAGTACTTC
TRBD2,TRBJ2-1,many,TRBV9,CASSGTRHYNEQFF,TGTGCCAGCAGCGGGACTAGGCATTACAATGAGCAGTTCTTC
-,TRBJ2-1,many,TRBV18,CASSPLAQGPNNEQFF,TGTGCCAGCTCACCTCTGGCGCAGGGCCCTAACAATGAGCAGTTCTTC
-,TRBJ1-5,few,TRBV6-1,CASTGLGNQPQHF,TGTGCCAGCACGGGGCTGGGCAATCAGCCCCAGCATTTT
-,TRBJ2-3,-,TRBV28,CASSLWGARDTQYF,TGTGCCAGCAGTTTATGGGGGGCGCGGGATACGCAGTATTTT
-,TRBJ2-4,few,TRBV20-1,CSARIGNIQYF,TGCAGTGCCCGTATAGGAAACATTCAGTACTTC
-,TRBJ2-3,few,TRBV28,CASRTGSDTQYF,TGTGCCAGCAGAACAGGGTCAGATACGCAGTATTTT
-,TRBJ2-3,many,TRBV25-1,CASSEYGDTQYF,TGTGCCAGCAGTGAGTATGGAGATACGCAGTATTTT
-,TRBJ2-7,-,TRBV20-1,CSASSDRYEQYF,TGCAGTGCCAGTTCCGACCGTTACGAGCAGTACTTC
-,TRBJ2-7,-,TRBV6-1,CASRETGNYEQYF,TGTGCCAGCAGAGAGACAGGAAACTACGAGCAGTACTTC
-,TRBJ1-1,-,TRBV10-3,CAISESLPNTEAFF,TGTGCCATCAGTGAGTCGTTACCGAACACTGAAGCTTTCTTT
TRBD1,TRBJ2-3,-,TRBV10-3,CAISTGTGGRDTQYF,TGTGCCATCAGTACCGGGACAGGGGGCAGAGATACGCAGTATTTT
TRBD1,TRBJ2-3,many,TRBV7-9,CASSSRTGSPTDTQYF,TGTGCCAGCAGCTCCCGGACAGGCTCGCCAACAGATACGCAGTATTTT
TRBD2,TRBJ2-7,many,TRBV27,CASSPQVGGGPYEQYF,TGTGCCAGCAGTCCCCAAGTCGGGGGAGGGCCCTACGAGCAGTACTTC
TRBD2,TRBJ2-1,many,TRBV10-3,CAISERSSGSARGNEQFF,TGTGCCATCAGTGAGCGCTCTAGCGGTAGCGCGCGGGGTAATGAGCAGTTCTTC
-,TRBJ1-4,few,TRBV15,CATSRDLQNNEKLFF,TGTGCCACCAGCAGAGATTTACAGAATAATGAAAAACTGTTTTTT
-,TRBJ2-7,many,TRBV20-1,CSARDMNEQYF,TGCAGTGCTAGGGATATGAACGAGCAGTACTTC
-,TRBJ1-1,many,TRBV5-1,CASSLGVSGTEAFF,TGCGCCAGCAGCTTGGGGGTCTCCGGGACTGAAGCTTTCTTT
TRBD1,TRBJ2-3,few,TRBV7-9,CASSFPGTGAPGDTQYF,TGTGCCAGCAGCTTTCCCGGGACAGGGGCCCCCGGGGATACGCAGTATTTT